This TCR beta chain was observed in a study of blood T cell repertoires in COVID-19. This CDR3 is built from 16 residues. CDR1 is LNHDA, CDR2 SQIVND, per germline (reference sequence). The V end lost 3 bases, the J end lost 1 base, and 14 bases lay between the germline ends. Assay: immunoSEQ multiplex PCR; the TCRdb copy retains only in-frame clones and omits some. The table includes 90,000 to 100,000 clones, approximately 84% detected once. The origin of this receptor is a woman aged 80 or older with acute or convalescent COVID-19. The gene calls are TRBV19 and TRBJ2-3; D perhaps matches TRBD1 (6 bases). Sequenced: peripheral blood. CDR3 sequence reads: CASSIRDTMGTDTQYF. The CDR3 DNA is TGTGCCAGTAGTATCAGGGACACCATGGGCACAGATACGCAGTATTTT.